This is a list of T cell receptor beta chains from one sample in a study of blood T cell repertoires in COVID-19. Assay: immunoSEQ multiplex PCR; the TCRdb copy retains only in-frame clones and omits some. The data show around 320,000 clones, approximately 85% seen once. The sample taken for sequencing was peripheral blood. These receptor sequences come from a human donor in a cohort sampled during active COVID-19. Each CDR3 is given with its conserved first and last residue. Each record gives: V gene, clone size, J gene, D gene, CDR3 protein, CDR3 DNA. D genes are given only for firm matches. Not all rows give a size; the values are once, few, many and, for expanded clones, a class.

TRBV5-1	NA	TRBJ1-4	NA	CASSLSSDEKLFF	TGCGCCAGCAGCTTAAGTAGCGATGAAAAACTGTTTTTT
TRBV19	once	TRBJ2-1	NA	CASSVPPWTTSYNEQFF	TGTGCCAGTAGTGTCCCCCCGTGGACTACCTCCTACAATGAGCAGTTCTTC
TRBV5-4	NA	TRBJ2-3	TRBD2	CASSPGGAGGTDTQYF	TGTGCCAGCAGCCCTGGTGGCGCGGGGGGCACAGATACGCAGTATTTT
TRBV7-2	NA	TRBJ2-3	NA	CASSPSLLTSSDTQYF	TGTGCCAGCAGCCCCTCCTTGTTGACTAGTTCAGATACGCAGTATTTT
TRBV7-9	NA	TRBJ2-3	NA	CASSSAGSDTQYF	TGTGCCAGCAGTTCCGCGGGGAGCGATACGCAGTATTTT
TRBV10-3	NA	TRBJ1-2	NA	CAISESGGTLYGYTF	TGTGCCATCAGTGAGTCGGGAGGGACACTCTATGGCTACACCTTC
TRBV19	NA	TRBJ2-5	TRBD2	CASSLAGNGETQYF	TGTGCCAGTTCACTAGCGGGGAATGGAGAGACCCAGTACTTC
TRBV19	NA	TRBJ2-7	NA	CASSIAPRQGLKGEQYF	TGTGCCAGTAGTATAGCCCCTCGCCAGGGGCTGAAGGGCGAGCAGTACTTC
TRBV2	NA	TRBJ2-7	TRBD1	CASNRRQGYYEQYF	TGTGCCAGCAACCGAAGACAGGGTTACTACGAGCAGTACTTC
TRBV25-1	NA	TRBJ1-6	TRBD1	CASRATGNNSPLHF	TGTGCCAGCAGAGCGACAGGGAATAATTCACCCCTCCACTTT
TRBV4-1	NA	TRBJ1-1	NA	CASSQVGGGVNTEAFF	TGCGCCAGCAGCCAGGTAGGCGGGGGGGTCAACACTGAAGCTTTCTTT
TRBV7-3	NA	TRBJ2-3	NA	CASSLTGDTQYF	TGTGCCAGCAGCTTGACGGGGGATACGCAGTATTTT
TRBV7-8	NA	TRBJ2-1	TRBD1	CASSLGQGAYNEQFF	TGTGCCAGCAGCTTAGGACAGGGGGCATACAATGAGCAGTTCTTC
TRBV5-4	NA	TRBJ1-4	NA	CASSLKDRRTEKLFF	TGTGCCAGCAGCTTGAAAGACAGGCGGACCGAAAAACTGTTTTTT
TRBV20-1	NA	TRBJ1-1	NA	CSALGDTEAFF	TGCAGCGCATTAGGGGACACTGAAGCTTTCTTT
TRBV24-1	NA	TRBJ2-4	TRBD2	CATSESTSGGNIQYF	TGTGCCACCAGTGAATCGACTAGCGGGGGGAACATTCAGTACTTC
TRBV6-5	NA	TRBJ1-5	TRBD1	CAVLTGGTQPQHF	TGTGCCGTCCTGACAGGGGGAACTCAGCCCCAGCATTTT
TRBV3-1/TRBV3-2	NA	TRBJ2-1	NA	CASSQGQVYNEQFF	TGTGCCAGCAGCCAAGGACAGGTCTACAATGAGCAGTTCTTC
TRBV5-5	NA	TRBJ2-1	TRBD1	CASSHRGPYNEQFF	TGTGCCAGCAGCCACAGGGGGCCTTACAATGAGCAGTTCTTC
TRBV9	NA	TRBJ1-2	NA	CASSISAGGIGGGYTF	TGTGCCAGCAGCATATCGGCAGGAGGGATAGGAGGTGGCTACACCTTC
TRBV10-2	NA	TRBJ1-6	NA	CASSEVRSSYNSPLHF	TGCGCCAGCAGTGAGGTCAGAAGCTCCTATAATTCACCCCTCCACTTT
TRBV4-1	NA	TRBJ1-1	NA	CASSPGILNTEAFF	TGCGCCAGCAGCCCAGGGATTTTAAACACTGAAGCTTTCTTT
TRBV4-2	NA	TRBJ2-3	NA	CASSPTSTDTQYF	TGTGCCAGCAGCCCGACTAGCACAGATACGCAGTATTTT
TRBV5-4	few	TRBJ1-4	TRBD1	CASSLGQGDLFF	TGTGCCAGCAGCCTCGGACAGGGCGACCTGTTTTTT
TRBV30	NA	TRBJ2-7	NA	CAWSHSYEQYF	TGTGCCTGGAGTCACAGTTACGAGCAGTACTTC
TRBV5-1	NA	TRBJ1-1	TRBD1	CASSIRQGETEAFF	TGCGCCAGCAGCATTAGACAGGGGGAAACTGAAGCTTTCTTT